This entry describes one T cell receptor beta chain. Its antigen remains undetermined. It has no much larger one-base neighbor in the sample; base qualities were not kept. TCRbeta CDR3 regions were amplified from genomic DNA using the immunoSEQ Assay, a bias-controlled multiplex PCR. The authors' pipeline ran thus. Nucleated cell counts per sample were estimated from amplification of reference gene primers within the assay. To quantify the absolute abundance of each unique TCRbeta CDR3 rearrangement, sequence reads were collapsed and filtered. For each sample, productive Simpson clonality was calculated as the square root of Simpson's diversity index over productive rearrangements. TCRdb stores this immuneACCESS table with in-frame sequences only. Part of the clones is absent; in the studies checked, under half of the shortfall reflects unresolved V genes, and no reason is known for the rest. V, J and clone size reflect that table, while D and trimming were determined from the DNA. Counted in this sample were 200,000 to 300,000 clones; around 86% of them appeared once. Roughly 2% of the sample goes to the ten largest clones.

The CDR3 spans 15 residues, from the cysteine through the phenylalanine. Only the CDR3 portion is preserved as DNA: 45 bases, with reading frame beginning at the first base. In the germline V gene (reference sequence), CDR1 corresponds to SEHNR and CDR2 to FQNEAQ. Here V drops 3 bases and J drops 6 bases, and the junction holds 8 bases not matched to any gene. This entry is derived from a study of blood T cell repertoires in COVID-19 (dated by TCRdb to about 2020). A note on the overall study: Samples covering the acute and convalescent phases of COVID-19 were provided by collaborators in the United States, Italy and Spain. The material from the prospective study consisted of cDNA or gDNA derived from T cells, B-cell-depleted T cells, or PBMCs. Subjects who had been exposed to COVID-19, were actively infected with it, or had recovered from it provided the deeply sampled blood TCRbeta repertoires that made up the dataset. The repertoires were released in a freely available public database intended as a resource for research on the immune response to SARS-CoV-2. Samples came from the ongoing ImmuneRACE study (first 160 participants) plus 1,254 subjects from 6 global collaborators. Sample metadata almost always included a de-identified subject ID, COVID-19 status, age in years and sex. Where available, HLA class I and class II types were obtained from metadata supplied by the sample provider rather than from assay-based typing.

Enrolling through a virtual design, the prospective study's participants ranged in age from roughly 18 to 89 years and lived across 20 to 25 United States geographic areas. In the prospective study, cohorts were assigned on the basis of participant-reported clinical history obtained from a screening survey and a study questionnaire. For ImmuneRACE Cohort 3, a participant was defined as recovered based on two consecutive negative NP/OP PCR tests, clearance by a healthcare professional, or resolution of symptoms. Mobile phlebotomists in the prospective study collected whole blood, serum and a nasopharyngeal or oropharyngeal swab from every participant. Additional blood draws and questionnaires over an approximately two-month period could optionally be provided by prospective study participants. Prospective study blood samples were shipped either frozen or at room temperature before DNA extraction.

Points the paper makes about the study in general: The quantity of clinical and demographic metadata differed by source and by participant and was supplied without curation.

The source of this sequence is a woman aged 45 to 65 who had recovered from COVID-19. Specimen: PBMCs or T cells enriched from blood (not recorded which). Recombination joined TRBV7-9 with TRBJ1-2, with 9 bases in between that match TRBD1. This receptor has the CDR3 CASSLGTGGMDGYTF. Here is the DNA: TGTGCCAGCAGCTTGGGCACAGGGGGCATGGATGGCTACACCTTC.